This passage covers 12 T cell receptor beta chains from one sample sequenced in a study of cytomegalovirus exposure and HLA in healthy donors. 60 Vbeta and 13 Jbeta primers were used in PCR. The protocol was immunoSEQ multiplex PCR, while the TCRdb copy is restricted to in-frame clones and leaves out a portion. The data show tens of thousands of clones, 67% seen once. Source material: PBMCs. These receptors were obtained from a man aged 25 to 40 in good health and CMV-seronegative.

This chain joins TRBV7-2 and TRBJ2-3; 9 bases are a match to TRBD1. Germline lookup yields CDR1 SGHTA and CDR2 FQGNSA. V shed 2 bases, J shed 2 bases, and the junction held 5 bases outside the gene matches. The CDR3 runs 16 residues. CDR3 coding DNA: TGTGCCAGCAGCTTAATGGGACAGGGACCCACAGATACGCAGTATTTT. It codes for CASSLMGQGPTDTQYF.

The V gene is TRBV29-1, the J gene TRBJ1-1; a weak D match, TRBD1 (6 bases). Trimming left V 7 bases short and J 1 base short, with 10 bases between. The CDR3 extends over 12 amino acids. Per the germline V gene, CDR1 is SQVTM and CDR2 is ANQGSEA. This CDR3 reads CSGVQGNTEAFF. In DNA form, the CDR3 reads TGCAGCGGCGTACAGGGGAACACTGAAGCTTTCTTT.

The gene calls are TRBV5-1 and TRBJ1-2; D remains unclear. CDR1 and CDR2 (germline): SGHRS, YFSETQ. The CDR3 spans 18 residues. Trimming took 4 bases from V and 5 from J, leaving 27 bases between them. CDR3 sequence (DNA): TGCGCCAGCAGCCCCCGGGGAGGGAATTATGCAGATTATTATGGCTACACCTTC. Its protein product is CASSPRGGNYADYYGYTF.

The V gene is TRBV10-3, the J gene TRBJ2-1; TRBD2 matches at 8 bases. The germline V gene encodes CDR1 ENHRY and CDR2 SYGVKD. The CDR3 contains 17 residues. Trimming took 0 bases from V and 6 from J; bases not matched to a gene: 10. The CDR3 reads CAISESTQIAGPNEQFF. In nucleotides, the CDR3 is TGTGCCATCAGTGAGTCAACACAAATAGCGGGACCCAATGAGCAGTTCTTC.

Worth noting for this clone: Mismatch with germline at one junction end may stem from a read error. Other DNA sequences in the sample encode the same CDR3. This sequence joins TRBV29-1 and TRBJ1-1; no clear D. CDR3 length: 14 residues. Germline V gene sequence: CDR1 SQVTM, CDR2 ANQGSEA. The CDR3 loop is CSVFVGGLNTEAFF. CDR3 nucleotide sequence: TGCAGCGTTTTTGTAGGCGGATTGAACACTGAAGCTTTCTTC.

This CDR3 is CATKPGFAGANVLTF. CDR3 bases: TGTGCCACAAAACCAGGGTTCGCTGGGGCCAACGTCCTGACTTTC. The chain joins TRBV27 to TRBJ2-6; D may be TRBD1 (5 bases). Trimming removed 10 bases at V and 2 bases at J, with 15 bases between. This CDR3 contains 15 residues. Germline loops: CDR1 MNHEY, CDR2 SMNVEV (reference sequence). Together with reference TRBV27 and TRBJ2-6, the CDR3 gives the full variable domain: EAQVTQNPRYLITVTGKKLTVTCSQNMNHEYMSWYRQDPGLGLRQIYYSMNVEVTDKGDVPEGYKVSRKEKRNFPLILESPSPNQTSLYFCATKPGFAGANVLTFGAGSRLTVL.

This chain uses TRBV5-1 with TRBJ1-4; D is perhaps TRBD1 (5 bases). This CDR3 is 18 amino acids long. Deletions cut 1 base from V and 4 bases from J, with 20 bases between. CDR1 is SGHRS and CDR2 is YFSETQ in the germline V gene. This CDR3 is CASSLRVLTDLVNEKLFF. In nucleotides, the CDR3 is TGCGCCAGCAGCTTGCGGGTCTTGACAGACTTGGTTAATGAAAAACTGTTTTTT.

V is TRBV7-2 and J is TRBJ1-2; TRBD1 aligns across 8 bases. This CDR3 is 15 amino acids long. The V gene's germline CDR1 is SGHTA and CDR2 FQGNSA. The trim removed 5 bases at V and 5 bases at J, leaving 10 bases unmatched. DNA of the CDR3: TGTGCCAGCAGCCTGCCGGACAGGGCTATTTATGGCTACACCTTC. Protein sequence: CASSLPDRAIYGYTF.

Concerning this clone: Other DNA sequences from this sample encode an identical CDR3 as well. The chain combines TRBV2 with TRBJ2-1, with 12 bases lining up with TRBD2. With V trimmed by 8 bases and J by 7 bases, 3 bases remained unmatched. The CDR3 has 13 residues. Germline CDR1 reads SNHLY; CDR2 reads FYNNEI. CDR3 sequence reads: CASSGTSGNEQFF. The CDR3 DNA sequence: TGTGCCAGCTCTGGGACTAGCGGGAATGAGCAGTTCTTC.

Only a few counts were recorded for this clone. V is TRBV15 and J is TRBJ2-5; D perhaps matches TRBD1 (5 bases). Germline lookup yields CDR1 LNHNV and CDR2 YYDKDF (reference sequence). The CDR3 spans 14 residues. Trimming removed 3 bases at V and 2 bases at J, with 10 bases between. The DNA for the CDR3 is TGTGCCACCAGCAGCCCGCAGGGTCAAGAGACCCAGTACTTC. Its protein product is CATSSPQGQETQYF.

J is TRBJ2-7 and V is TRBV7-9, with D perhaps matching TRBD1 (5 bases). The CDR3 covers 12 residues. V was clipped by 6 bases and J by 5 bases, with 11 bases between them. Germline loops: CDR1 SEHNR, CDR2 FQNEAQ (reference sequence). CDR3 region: CASSRGKDEQYF. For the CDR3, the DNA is TGTGCCAGCAGTAGGGGCAAGGACGAGCAGTACTTC.

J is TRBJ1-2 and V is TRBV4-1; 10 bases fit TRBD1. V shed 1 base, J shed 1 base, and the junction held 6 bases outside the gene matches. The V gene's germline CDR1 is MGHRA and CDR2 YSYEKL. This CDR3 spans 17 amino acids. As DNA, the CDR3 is TGCGCCAGCAGCCAAGGGGCCGGGACAGGGGTTAACTATGGCTACACCTTC. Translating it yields CASSQGAGTGVNYGYTF.